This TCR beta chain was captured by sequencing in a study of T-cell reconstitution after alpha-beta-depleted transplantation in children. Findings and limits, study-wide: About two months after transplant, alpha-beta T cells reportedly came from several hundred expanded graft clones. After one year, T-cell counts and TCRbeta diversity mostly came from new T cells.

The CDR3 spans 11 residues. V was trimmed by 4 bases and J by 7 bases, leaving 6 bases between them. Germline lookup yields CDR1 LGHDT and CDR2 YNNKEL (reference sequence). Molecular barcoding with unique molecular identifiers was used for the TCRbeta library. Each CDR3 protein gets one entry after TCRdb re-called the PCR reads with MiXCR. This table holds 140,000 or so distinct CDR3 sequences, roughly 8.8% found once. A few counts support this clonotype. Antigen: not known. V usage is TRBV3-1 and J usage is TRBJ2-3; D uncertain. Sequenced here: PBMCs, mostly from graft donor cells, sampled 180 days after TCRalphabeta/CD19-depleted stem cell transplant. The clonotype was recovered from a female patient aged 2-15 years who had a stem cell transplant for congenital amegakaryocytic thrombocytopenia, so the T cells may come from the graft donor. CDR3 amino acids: CASSPIYTQYF. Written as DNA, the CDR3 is TGTGCCAGCAGCCCCATATATACGCAGTATTTT.